This TCR beta chain was documented in a study of blood T cell repertoires in COVID-19. V was pared by 2 bases and J by 7 bases, with 3 bases of the junction left unmatched. The CDR3 consists of 15 residues. Germline CDR1 PRHDT, CDR2 FYEKMQ (reference sequence). Sequenced by immunoSEQ multiplex PCR; TCRdb stores in-frame clones only, minus some. The sample holds approximately 250,000 clones, 85% seen once. The clonotype originates from a woman aged 55-69 years with active or convalescent COVID-19. The sample was peripheral blood. The J gene is TRBJ2-2, the V gene TRBV13; 11 bases are a match to TRBD2. As DNA, the CDR3 is TGTGCCAGCAGCTTACGACTAGCGGGGTACGGGGAGCTGTTTTTT. This codes for CASSLRLAGYGELFF.